This TCR beta chain was profiled in a study of blood T cell repertoires in COVID-19. The cohort comprised adults aged roughly 18 to 95 years residing in about 25 US areas. Cohort 3 donors were reported recovered after two negative PCRs, clearance, or symptom resolution. The trim removed 2 bases at V and 5 bases at J, leaving 5 bases unmatched. CDR3 length equals 15 residues. CDR1 is MNHEY, CDR2 SVGAGI, per germline. In the original processing: It was from reference gene primer amplification that nucleated cell counts were estimated. The protocol was immunoSEQ multiplex PCR, while the TCRdb copy is restricted to in-frame clones and leaves out a portion. D and trimming come from the DNA, and the V and J calls and clone size come from that table. Among 150,000 to 200,000 clones, around 79% were seen once, and the ten largest hold 11%.

The chain has TRBV6-5 and TRBJ2-1, with TRBD2 matching 8 bases. Sequenced sample: PBMCs or T cells enriched from blood (not recorded which). This clonotype was sampled from a man aged 50 or older who had recovered from COVID-19. CDR3 DNA: TGTGCCAGCAGTTACGGCGGGGGGCCGAACAATGAGCAGTTCTTC. Translating it yields CASSYGGGPNNEQFF.